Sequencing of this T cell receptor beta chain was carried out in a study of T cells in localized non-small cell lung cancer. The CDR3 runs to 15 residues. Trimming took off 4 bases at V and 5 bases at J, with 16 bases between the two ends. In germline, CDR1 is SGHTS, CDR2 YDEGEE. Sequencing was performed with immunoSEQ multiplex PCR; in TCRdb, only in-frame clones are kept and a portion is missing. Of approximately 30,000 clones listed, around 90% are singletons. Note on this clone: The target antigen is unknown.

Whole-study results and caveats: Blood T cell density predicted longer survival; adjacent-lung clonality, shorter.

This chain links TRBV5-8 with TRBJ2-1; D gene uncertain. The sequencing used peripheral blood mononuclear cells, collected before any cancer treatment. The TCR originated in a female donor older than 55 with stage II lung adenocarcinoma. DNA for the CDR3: TGTGCCAGCAGCCCTAAGAAGTTTGGTCACAATGAGCAGTTCTTC. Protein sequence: CASSPKKFGHNEQFF.